A single sample is the source of the 15 T cell receptor beta chains below, sequenced in a study of blood T cells in healthy people across ages. Together with a sample-barcoded 5' primer, a J-beta primer mix was included in a second PCR lasting about 7 to 11 cycles. TCRdb re-called the 5' RACE reads with MiXCR, one entry per CDR3 protein. The sample lists over a million distinct CDR3 sequences; under 30% were seen once. These sequences were also reported in another study, on T cells of mothers and their children.

Sequencing was done on a sample of blood. The receptors were gathered from a girl aged 2-10 years in good health.

This chain links TRBV28 with TRBJ2-2; D is uncertain. The length of the CDR3 is 15 residues. V dropped 5 bases and J dropped 4 bases, with 14 bases sitting between them. CDR1 and CDR2 from the germline V gene are MDHEN and SYDVKM. CDR3 coding DNA: TGTGCCAGCAGTGGCGAAAAGAGAGCCACCGGGGAGCTGTTTTTT. Residues: CASSGEKRATGELFF.

Only a few counts were recorded for this clonotype. This chain uses TRBV20-1 with TRBJ2-1; 7 nucleotides agree with TRBD1. Germline values: CDR1 DFQATT, CDR2 SNEGSKA (reference sequence). The CDR3 extends over 15 amino acids. Unmatched junction bases numbered 14, after V lost 5 bases and J lost 7 bases. For the CDR3, the DNA is TGCAGTGCTTCCGTTACAGGGGCTTCCGTGAATGAGCAGTTCTTC. It encodes CSASVTGASVNEQFF.

The V gene is TRBV11-3, the J gene TRBJ2-5, with D possibly matching TRBD2 (7 bases). The better agreement between TRBJ2-1 and the DNA end casts doubt on the J call. The CDR3 spans 16 residues. The V gene's germline CDR1 is SGHNT and CDR2 YENEEA. In DNA form, the CDR3 reads TGTGCCAGCAGCTTAGACGCGGGGGCATCGTACAATGAGCAGTTCTTC. Its translation: CASSLDAGASYNEQFF.

This clonotype has more than one count but fewer than ten. The V gene is TRBV28, the J gene TRBJ1-6; perhaps TRBD1 as D (6 bases). CDR1 MDHEN and CDR2 SYDVKM come from the germline V gene. This CDR3 has 19 residues. V was shortened by 5 bases and J by 0 bases, with 20 bases between the two germline ends. Here the CDR3 DNA reads TGTGCCAGCAGTGCCACCCGGGACACGGAGAACTCCTATAATTCACCCCTCCACTTT. Translating it yields CASSATRDTENSYNSPLHF. Looking up the rest from reference TRBV28 and TRBJ1-6 gives the full variable domain: DVKVTQSSRYLVKRTGEKVFLECVQDMDHENMFWYRQDPGLGLRLIYFSYDVKMKEKGDIPEGYSVSREKKERFSLILESASTNQTSMYLCASSATRDTENSYNSPLHFGNGTRLTVT.

This clonotype was found many times. The junction differs from germline at one of its ends, possibly a read error. The chain carries TRBV5-1 and TRBJ2-6, with unresolved D. CDR3 length: 13 amino acids. Germline values: CDR1 SGHRS, CDR2 YFSETQ. CDR3 loop: CASSFSGANVLTF. The CDR3 DNA sequence: TGTGCCAGCAGCTTCTCTGGGGCCAACGTCCTGACTTTC.

This chain joins TRBV12-3 or TRBV12-4 and TRBJ2-7, with 9 bases fitting TRBD2. The CDR3 is 14 amino acids. J was trimmed by 1 base and V by 6 bases; bases with no gene match: 4. CDR3 coding DNA: TGTGCCAGCAGCGAAAGCGGGAGGTCCTACGAGCAGTACTTC. Translation: CASSESGRSYEQYF.

Only a few counts were recorded for this clonotype. The chain is built from TRBV29-1 and TRBJ1-3; D is ambiguous. Trimming removed 4 bases at V and 8 bases at J, with 12 bases between. Germline CDR1 and CDR2: SQVTM and ANQGSEA. The CDR3 has 12 amino acids. The CDR3 sequence: CSVVVDEYTIYF. The DNA for the CDR3 is TGCAGCGTTGTAGTTGACGAGTACACCATATATTTT.

This sequence joins TRBV7-9 and TRBJ1-5; D is unresolved. The CDR3 is made up of 13 amino acids. Germline V gives CDR1 SEHNR, CDR2 FQNEAQ (reference sequence). The V gene lost 4 bases and the J gene lost 7 bases, with 11 bases spanning the gap. The CDR3 coding sequence is TGTGCCAGCAGCTCCTTCCGGGCACAGCCCCAGCATTTT. Its translation: CASSSFRAQPQHF.

This clonotype was detected only a few times. The J gene is TRBJ2-3, the V gene TRBV11-2; D is unresolved. The V gene's germline CDR1 is SGHAT and CDR2 FQNNGV. This CDR3 is built from 13 residues. V was cut by 7 bases and J by 6 bases, with 14 bases left in between. This chain's CDR3 is CASTPLSQDTQYF. CDR3 bases: TGTGCCAGCACCCCTCTTTCGCAGGATACGCAGTATTTT.

This chain connects TRBV20-1 to TRBJ2-7; 9 bases fit TRBD2. The CDR3 covers 15 residues. From germline, CDR1 is DFQATT and CDR2 SNEGSKA (reference sequence). V shed 4 bases and J 0 bases; nucleotides not matched to a gene: 7. CDR3 loop: CSANKRGVSSYEQYF. The CDR3 coding sequence is TGCAGTGCTAACAAGCGGGGGGTCAGCTCCTACGAGCAGTACTTC.

The chain links TRBV7-2 to TRBJ2-4; TRBD2 matches 8 bases. Unmatched junction bases numbered 5, after V lost 5 bases and J lost 2 bases. The length of the CDR3 is 15 residues. The germline V gene encodes CDR1 SGHTA and CDR2 FQGNSA. The CDR3 DNA is TGTGCCAGCAGCCCGGGGGGGCCAACCAAAAACATTCAGTACTTC. This sequence encodes CASSPGGPTKNIQYF.

The rearrangement links TRBV20-1 to TRBJ1-5; the D is unclear. The germline V gene encodes CDR1 DFQATT and CDR2 SNEGSKA (reference sequence). The CDR3 has 15 amino acids. V was shortened by 2 bases and J by 5 bases, with 16 bases between the two germline ends. CDR3 in amino acids: CSARQNSNRHQPQHF. DNA of the CDR3: TGCAGTGCTAGACAAAATTCAAATCGCCATCAGCCCCAGCATTTT.

V is TRBV4-1 and J is TRBJ2-7, with 7 bases fitting TRBD1. The germline V gene has CDR1 MGHRA and CDR2 YSYEKL. The CDR3 has 15 amino acids. The V gene end was trimmed by 2 bases and the J gene end by 3 bases; junction bases not matched to a gene: 7. CDR3 sequence reads: CASSQPRTGGYEQYF. The CDR3 DNA is TGCGCCAGCAGCCAACCGAGGACAGGCGGCTACGAGCAGTACTTC.

This rearrangement joins TRBV29-1 to TRBJ2-2; D is perhaps TRBD2 (6 bases). Trimming pared 1 base from V and 7 bases from J, leaving 16 bases between. The CDR3 is 15 residues long. Germline V gene lookup returns CDR1 SQVTM and CDR2 ANQGSEA. CDR3 DNA sequence: TGCAGCGTTGAAGGCGGGACCTTTACCGACGGGGAGCTGTTTTTT. This encodes CSVEGGTFTDGELFF.

This clonotype has just a few counts. The CDR3 reads CASSLNSGIQETQYF. CDR3 in DNA: TGTGCCAGCAGCTTAAATTCCGGGATTCAAGAGACCCAGTACTTC. The chain carries TRBV7-3 and TRBJ2-5, with D possibly TRBD2 on 5 matching bases. Germline lookup yields CDR1 SGHTA and CDR2 FQGTGA. Trimming cost V 1 base and J 2 bases, with 11 bases left between them. The CDR3 consists of 15 residues.